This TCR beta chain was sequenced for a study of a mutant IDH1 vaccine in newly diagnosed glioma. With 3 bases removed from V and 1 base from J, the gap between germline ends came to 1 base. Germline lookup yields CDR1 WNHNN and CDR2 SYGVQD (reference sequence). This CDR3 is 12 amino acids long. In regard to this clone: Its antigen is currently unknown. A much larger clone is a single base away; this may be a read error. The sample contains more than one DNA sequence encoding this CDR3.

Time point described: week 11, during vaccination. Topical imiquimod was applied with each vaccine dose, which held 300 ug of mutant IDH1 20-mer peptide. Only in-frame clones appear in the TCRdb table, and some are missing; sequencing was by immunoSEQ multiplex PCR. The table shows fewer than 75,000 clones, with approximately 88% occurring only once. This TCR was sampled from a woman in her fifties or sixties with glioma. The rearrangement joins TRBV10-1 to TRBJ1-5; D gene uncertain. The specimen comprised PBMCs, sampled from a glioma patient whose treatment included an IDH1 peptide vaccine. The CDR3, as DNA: TGCGCCAGCAGTGACAGCAATCAGCCCCAGCATTTT. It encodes CASSDSNQPQHF.